The TCR beta chain described here comes from a study of T cells after yellow fever vaccination. About the study: Preparation used SMART-Seq v4 Ultra Low Input for the low-cell-number fractions.

The CDR3 loop spans 13 amino acids. Template-switching 5'RACE yielded the TCR cDNA; a universal primer site and UMIs were added in the process. TCRdb reanalysed the 5' RACE reads using MiXCR and keeps one entry per CDR3 protein. The sample holds about 240,000 distinct CDR3 sequences, 6.9% seen once. On this clonotype: Its target is unknown.

Study conclusions and caveats: Though it reached lower strength, the secondary response hit its peak faster, day 5 versus 15. The presence of abundant clonotypes contaminating from the bulk population was possible in FACS-sorted repertoires.

The sequence was obtained from a man aged 30-40 years who received the YFV17D yellow fever vaccine. The source material was CD4+ T cells sorted from PBMCs, sampled 15 days after the yellow fever booster vaccination. V and J are TRBV21-1 and TRBJ1-6. TRBV21-1 is a recognized pseudogene. The CDR3 DNA follows: TGTGCCAGCAGCAAAGAGCTCGATTCACCCCTCCACTTT. This encodes CASSKELDSPLHF.